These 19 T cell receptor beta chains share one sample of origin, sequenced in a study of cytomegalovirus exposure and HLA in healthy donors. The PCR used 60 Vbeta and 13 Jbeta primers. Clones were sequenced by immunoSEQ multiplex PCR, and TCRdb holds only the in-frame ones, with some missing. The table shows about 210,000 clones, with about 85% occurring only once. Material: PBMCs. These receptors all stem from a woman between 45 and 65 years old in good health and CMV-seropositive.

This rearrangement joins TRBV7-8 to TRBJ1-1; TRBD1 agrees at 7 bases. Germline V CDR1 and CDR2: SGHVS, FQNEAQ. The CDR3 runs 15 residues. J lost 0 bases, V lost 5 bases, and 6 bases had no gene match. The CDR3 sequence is CASSPLRGMNTEAFF. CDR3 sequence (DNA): TGTGCCAGCAGCCCCCTCAGGGGGATGAACACTGAAGCTTTCTTT.

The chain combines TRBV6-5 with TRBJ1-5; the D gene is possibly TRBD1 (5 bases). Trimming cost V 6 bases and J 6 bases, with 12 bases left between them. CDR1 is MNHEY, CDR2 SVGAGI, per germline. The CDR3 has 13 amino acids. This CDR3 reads CASRSGFSQPQHF. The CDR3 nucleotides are TGTGCCAGCAGATCAGGGTTTTCTCAGCCCCAGCATTTT.

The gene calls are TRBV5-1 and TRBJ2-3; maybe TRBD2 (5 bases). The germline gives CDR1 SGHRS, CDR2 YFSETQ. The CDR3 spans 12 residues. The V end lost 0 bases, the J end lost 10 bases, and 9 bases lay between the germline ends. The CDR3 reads CASSLVAGSQYF. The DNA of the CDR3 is TGCGCCAGCAGCTTGGTCGCGGGTTCGCAGTATTTT.

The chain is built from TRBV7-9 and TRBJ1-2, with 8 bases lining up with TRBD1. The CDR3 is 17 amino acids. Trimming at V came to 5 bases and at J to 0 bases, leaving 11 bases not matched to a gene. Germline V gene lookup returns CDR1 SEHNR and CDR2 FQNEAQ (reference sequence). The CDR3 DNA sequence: TGTGCCAGCAGCCCCTTGACAGGGGAGTTGGCTAACTATGGCTACACCTTC. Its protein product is CASSPLTGELANYGYTF.

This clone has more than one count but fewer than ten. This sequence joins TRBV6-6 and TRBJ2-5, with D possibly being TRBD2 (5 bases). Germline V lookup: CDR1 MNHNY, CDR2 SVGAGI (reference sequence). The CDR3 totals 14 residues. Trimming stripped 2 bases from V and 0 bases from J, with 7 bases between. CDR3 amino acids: CASSYPGNQETQYF. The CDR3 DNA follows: TGTGCCAGCAGTTACCCGGGGAACCAAGAGACCCAGTACTTC.

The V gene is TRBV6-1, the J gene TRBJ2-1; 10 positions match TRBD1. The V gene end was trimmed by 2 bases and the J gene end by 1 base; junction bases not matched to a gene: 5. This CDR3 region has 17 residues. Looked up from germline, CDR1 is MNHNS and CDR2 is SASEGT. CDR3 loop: CASSEKWGQGSYNEQFF. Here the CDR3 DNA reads TGTGCCAGCAGTGAAAAATGGGGACAGGGGTCCTACAATGAGCAGTTCTTC.

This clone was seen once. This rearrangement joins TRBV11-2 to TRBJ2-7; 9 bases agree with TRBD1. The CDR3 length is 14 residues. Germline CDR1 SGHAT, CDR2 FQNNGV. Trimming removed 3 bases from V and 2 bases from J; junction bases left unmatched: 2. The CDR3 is CASSLTGGTYEQYF. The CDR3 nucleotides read TGTGCCAGCAGCTTGACAGGGGGTACCTACGAGCAGTACTTC. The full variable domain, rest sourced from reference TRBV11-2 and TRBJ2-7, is EAGVAQSPRYKIIEKRQSVAFWCNPISGHATLYWYQQILGQGPKLLIQFQNNGVVDDSQLPKDRFSAERLKGVDSTLKIQPAKLEDSAVYLCASSLTGGTYEQYFGPGTRLTVT.

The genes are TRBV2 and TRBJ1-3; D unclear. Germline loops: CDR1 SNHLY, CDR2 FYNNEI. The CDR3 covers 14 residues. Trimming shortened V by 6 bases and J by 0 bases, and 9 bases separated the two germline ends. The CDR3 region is CASSAGRSGNTIYF. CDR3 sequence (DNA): TGTGCCAGCAGCGCGGGTCGCTCTGGAAACACCATATATTTT.

The DNA for the CDR3 is TGTGCCAGCAGTTCCCTAGCGGGGGGGATCGGGGAGCTGTTTTTT. Its protein product is CASSSLAGGIGELFF. The V and J genes are TRBV6-1 and TRBJ2-2; TRBD2 agrees at 12 bases. Germline V gene lookup returns CDR1 MNHNS and CDR2 SASEGT. V shed 5 bases and J 7 bases; nucleotides not matched to a gene: 5. CDR3 length: 15 amino acids.

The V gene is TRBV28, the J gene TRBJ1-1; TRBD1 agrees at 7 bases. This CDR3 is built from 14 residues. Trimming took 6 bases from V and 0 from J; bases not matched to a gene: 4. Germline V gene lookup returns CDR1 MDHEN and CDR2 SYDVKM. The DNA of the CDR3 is TGTGCCAGCAGGTTACAGGGGTTGAACACTGAAGCTTTCTTT. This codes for CASRLQGLNTEAFF. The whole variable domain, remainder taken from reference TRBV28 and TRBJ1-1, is DVKVTQSSRYLVKRTGEKVFLECVQDMDHENMFWYRQDPGLGLRLIYFSYDVKMKEKGDIPEGYSVSREKKERFSLILESASTNQTSMYLCASRLQGLNTEAFFGQGTRLTVV.

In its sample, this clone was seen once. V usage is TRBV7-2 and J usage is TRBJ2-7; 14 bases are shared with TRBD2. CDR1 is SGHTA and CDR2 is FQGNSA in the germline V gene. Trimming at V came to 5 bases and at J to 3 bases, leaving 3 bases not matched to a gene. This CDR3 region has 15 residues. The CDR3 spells CASSLGTSGGYEQYF. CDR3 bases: TGTGCCAGCAGCCTAGGGACTAGCGGGGGCTACGAGCAGTACTTC.

The CDR3 coding sequence is TGTGCCAGCAGCGTAGGGTCTCTAGACTACACCTTC. Translation gives CASSVGSLDYTF. The chain combines TRBV9 with TRBJ1-2, with D unresolved. The CDR3 spans 12 residues. Germline-derived CDR1 and CDR2 are SGDLS and YYNGEE. Trimming shortened V by 0 bases and J by 10 bases, and 10 bases separated the two germline ends.

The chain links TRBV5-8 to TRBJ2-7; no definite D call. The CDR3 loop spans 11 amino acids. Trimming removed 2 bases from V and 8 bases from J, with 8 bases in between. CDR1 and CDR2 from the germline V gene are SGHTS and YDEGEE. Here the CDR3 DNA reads TGTGCCAGCAGCTTTTCGAGCCAGCAGTACTTC. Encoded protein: CASSFSSQQYF.

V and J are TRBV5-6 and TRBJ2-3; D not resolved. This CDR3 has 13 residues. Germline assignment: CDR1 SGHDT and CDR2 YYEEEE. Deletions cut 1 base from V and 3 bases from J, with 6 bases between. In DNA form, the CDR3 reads TGTGCCAGCAGCTTGCCTAGGACAGATACGCAGTATTTT. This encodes CASSLPRTDTQYF.

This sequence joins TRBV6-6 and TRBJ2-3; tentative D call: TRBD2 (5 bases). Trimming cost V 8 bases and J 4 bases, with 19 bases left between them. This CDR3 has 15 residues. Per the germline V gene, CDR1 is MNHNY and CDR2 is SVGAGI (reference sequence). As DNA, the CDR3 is TGTGCCAGCGGGTTGATCGCATCGCGGGCAGATACGCAGTATTTT. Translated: CASGLIASRADTQYF.

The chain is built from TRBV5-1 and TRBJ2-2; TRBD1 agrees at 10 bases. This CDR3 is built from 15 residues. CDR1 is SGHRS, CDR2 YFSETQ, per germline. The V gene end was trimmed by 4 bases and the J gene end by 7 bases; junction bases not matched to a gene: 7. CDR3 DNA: TGCGCCAGCAGCCCGCGACAGGGGGCGGGCGGGGAGCTGTTTTTT. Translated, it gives CASSPRQGAGGELFF. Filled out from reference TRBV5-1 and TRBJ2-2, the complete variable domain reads KAGVTQTPRYLIKTRGQQVTLSCSPISGHRSVSWYQQTPGQGLQFLFEYFSETQRNKGNFPGRFSGRQFSNSRSEMNVSTLELGDSALYLCASSPRQGAGGELFFGEGSRLTVL.

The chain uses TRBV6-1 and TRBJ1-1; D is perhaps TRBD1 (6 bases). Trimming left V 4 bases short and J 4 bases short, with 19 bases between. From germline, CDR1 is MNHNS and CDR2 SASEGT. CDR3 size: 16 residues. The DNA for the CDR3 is TGTGCCAGCAGTGCTAGACAGGTCCCCTTTGGCACTGAAGCTTTCTTT. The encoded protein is CASSARQVPFGTEAFF.

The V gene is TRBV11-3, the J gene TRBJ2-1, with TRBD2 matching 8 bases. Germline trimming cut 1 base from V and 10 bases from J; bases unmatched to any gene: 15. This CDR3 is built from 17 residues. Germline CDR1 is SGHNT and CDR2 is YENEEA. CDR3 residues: CASSLGGWRGAHGEQFF. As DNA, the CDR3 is TGTGCCAGCAGCTTAGGCGGGTGGCGGGGGGCGCATGGAGAGCAGTTCTTC.

The CDR3 DNA follows: TGCAGTGCTAGTACAGGGCAGCCCCAGCATTTT. This codes for CSASTGQPQHF. The V and J genes are TRBV20-1 and TRBJ1-5, with D perhaps matching TRBD1 (6 bases). The CDR3 is 11 amino acids. In germline, CDR1 is DFQATT, CDR2 SNEGSKA (reference sequence). Trimming took off 3 bases at V and 7 bases at J, with 7 bases between the two ends.